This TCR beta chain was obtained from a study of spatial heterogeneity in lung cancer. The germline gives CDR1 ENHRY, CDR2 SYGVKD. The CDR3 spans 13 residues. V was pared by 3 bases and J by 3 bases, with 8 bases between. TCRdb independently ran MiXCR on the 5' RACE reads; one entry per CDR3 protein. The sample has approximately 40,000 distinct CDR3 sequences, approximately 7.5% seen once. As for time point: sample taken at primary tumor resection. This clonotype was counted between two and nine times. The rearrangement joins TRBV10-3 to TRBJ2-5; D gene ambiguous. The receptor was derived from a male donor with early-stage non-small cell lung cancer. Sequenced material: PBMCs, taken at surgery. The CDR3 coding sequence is TGTGCCATCAGTGATTTGGCAGAAGAGACCCAGTACTTC. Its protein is CAISDLAEETQYF.